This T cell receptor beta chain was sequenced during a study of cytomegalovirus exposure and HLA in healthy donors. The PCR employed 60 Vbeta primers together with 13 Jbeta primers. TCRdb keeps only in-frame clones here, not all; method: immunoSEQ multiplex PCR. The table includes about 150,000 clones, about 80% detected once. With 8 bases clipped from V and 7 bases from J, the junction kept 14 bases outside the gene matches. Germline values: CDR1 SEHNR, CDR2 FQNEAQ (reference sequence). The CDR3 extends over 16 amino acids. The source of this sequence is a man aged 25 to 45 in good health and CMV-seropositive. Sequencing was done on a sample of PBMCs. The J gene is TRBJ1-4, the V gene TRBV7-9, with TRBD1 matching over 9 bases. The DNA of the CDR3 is TGTGCCAGCCGCCAGAAGACGGGACAGGGAAGTGAAAAACTGTTTTTT. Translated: CASRQKTGQGSEKLFF. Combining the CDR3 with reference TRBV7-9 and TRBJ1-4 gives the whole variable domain DTGVSQNPRHKITKRGQNVTFRCDPISEHNRLYWYRQTLGQGPEFLTYFQNEAQLEKSRLLSDRFSAERPKGSFSTLEIQRTEQGDSAMYLCASRQKTGQGSEKLFFGSGTQLSVL.